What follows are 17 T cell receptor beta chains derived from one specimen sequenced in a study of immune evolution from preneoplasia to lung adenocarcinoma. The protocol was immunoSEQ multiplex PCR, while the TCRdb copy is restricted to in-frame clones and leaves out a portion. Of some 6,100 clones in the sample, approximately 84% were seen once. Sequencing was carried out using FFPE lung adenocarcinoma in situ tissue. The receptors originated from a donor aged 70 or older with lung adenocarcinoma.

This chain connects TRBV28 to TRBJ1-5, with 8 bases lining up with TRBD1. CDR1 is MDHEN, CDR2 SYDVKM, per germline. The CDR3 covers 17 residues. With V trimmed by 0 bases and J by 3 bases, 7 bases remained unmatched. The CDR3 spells CASSLWQGQGSNQPQHF. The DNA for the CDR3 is TGTGCCAGCAGTTTATGGCAAGGACAGGGCTCCAATCAGCCCCAGCATTTT. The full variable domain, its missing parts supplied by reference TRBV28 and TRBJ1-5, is DVKVTQSSRYLVKRTGEKVFLECVQDMDHENMFWYRQDPGLGLRLIYFSYDVKMKEKGDIPEGYSVSREKKERFSLILESASTNQTSMYLCASSLWQGQGSNQPQHFGDGTRLSIL.

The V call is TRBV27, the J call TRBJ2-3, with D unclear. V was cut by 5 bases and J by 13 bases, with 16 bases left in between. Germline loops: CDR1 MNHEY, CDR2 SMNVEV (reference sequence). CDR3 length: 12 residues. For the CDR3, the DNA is TGTGCCAGCAGTGACCGGGCAGGTTCGGAGTATTTT. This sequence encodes CASSDRAGSEYF.

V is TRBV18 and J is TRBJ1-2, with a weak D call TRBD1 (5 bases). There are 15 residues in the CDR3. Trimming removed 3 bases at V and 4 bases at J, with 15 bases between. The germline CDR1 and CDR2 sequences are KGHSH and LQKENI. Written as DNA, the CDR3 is TGTGCCAGCTCACCTAAGAGAGGGCAGGGCTATGGCTACACCTTC. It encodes CASSPKRGQGYGYTF.

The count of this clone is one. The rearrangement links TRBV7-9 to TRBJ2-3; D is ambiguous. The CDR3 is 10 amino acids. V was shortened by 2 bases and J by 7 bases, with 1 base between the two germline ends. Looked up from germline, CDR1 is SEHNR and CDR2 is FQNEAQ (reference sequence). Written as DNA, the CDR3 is TGTGCCAGCAGCTTAAATACGCAGTATTTT. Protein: CASSLNTQYF.

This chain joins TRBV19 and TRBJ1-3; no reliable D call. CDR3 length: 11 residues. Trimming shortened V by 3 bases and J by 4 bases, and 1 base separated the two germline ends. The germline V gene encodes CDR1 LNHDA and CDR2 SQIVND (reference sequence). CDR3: CASSIGNTIYF. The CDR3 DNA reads TGTGCCAGTAGTATCGGAAACACCATATATTTT. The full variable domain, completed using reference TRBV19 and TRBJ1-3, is DGGITQSPKYLFRKEGQNVTLSCEQNLNHDAMYWYRQDPGQGLRLIYYSQIVNDFQKGDIAEGYSVSREKKESFPLTVTSAQKNPTAFYLCASSIGNTIYFGEGSWLTVV.

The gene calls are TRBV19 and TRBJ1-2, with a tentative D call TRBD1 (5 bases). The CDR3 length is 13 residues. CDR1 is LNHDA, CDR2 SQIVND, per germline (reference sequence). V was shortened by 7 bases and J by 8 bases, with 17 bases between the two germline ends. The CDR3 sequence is CASNIGALGGYTF. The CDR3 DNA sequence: TGTGCCAGTAATATCGGGGCCCTCGGCGGCTACACCTTC. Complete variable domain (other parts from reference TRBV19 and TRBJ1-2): DGGITQSPKYLFRKEGQNVTLSCEQNLNHDAMYWYRQDPGQGLRLIYYSQIVNDFQKGDIAEGYSVSREKKESFPLTVTSAQKNPTAFYLCASNIGALGGYTFGSGTRLTVV.

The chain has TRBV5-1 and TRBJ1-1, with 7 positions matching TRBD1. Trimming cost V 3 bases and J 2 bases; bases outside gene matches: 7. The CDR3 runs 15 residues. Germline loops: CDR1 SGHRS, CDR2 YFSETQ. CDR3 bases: TGCGCCAGCAGCTCGGACAGGAGTGTCAACACTGAAGCTTTCTTT. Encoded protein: CASSSDRSVNTEAFF. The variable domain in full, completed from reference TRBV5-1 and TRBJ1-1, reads KAGVTQTPRYLIKTRGQQVTLSCSPISGHRSVSWYQQTPGQGLQFLFEYFSETQRNKGNFPGRFSGRQFSNSRSEMNVSTLELGDSALYLCASSSDRSVNTEAFFGQGTRLTVV.

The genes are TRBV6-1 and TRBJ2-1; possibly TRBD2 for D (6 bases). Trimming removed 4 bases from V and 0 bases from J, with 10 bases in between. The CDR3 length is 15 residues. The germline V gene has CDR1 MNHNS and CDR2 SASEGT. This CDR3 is CASSADSGSYNEQFF. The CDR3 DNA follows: TGTGCCAGCAGTGCAGATAGCGGCTCCTACAATGAGCAGTTCTTC.

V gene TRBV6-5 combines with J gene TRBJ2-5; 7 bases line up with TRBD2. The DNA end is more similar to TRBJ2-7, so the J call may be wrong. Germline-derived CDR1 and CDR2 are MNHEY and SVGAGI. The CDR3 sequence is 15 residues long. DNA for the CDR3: TGTGCCAGCAGTTACCTTAGCGGGTCGGCCTACGAGCAGTACTTC. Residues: CASSYLSGSAYEQYF.

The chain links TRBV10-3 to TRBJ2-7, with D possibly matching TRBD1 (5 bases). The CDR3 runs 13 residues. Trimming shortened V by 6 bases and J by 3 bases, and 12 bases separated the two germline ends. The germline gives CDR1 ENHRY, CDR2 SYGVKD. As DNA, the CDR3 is TGTGCCATCAGGGGCCGCAGGGACTACGAGCAGTACTTC. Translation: CAIRGRRDYEQYF.

The CDR3 here is CASRSGQGSGTEAFF. The CDR3, as DNA: TGTGCCAGCAGATCCGGACAGGGATCGGGGACTGAAGCTTTCTTT. This chain links TRBV6-5 with TRBJ1-1, with 8 bases that match TRBD1. V lost 6 bases, J lost 5 bases, and 11 bases stayed unmatched. This CDR3 has 15 residues. Per the germline V gene, CDR1 is MNHEY and CDR2 is SVGAGI.

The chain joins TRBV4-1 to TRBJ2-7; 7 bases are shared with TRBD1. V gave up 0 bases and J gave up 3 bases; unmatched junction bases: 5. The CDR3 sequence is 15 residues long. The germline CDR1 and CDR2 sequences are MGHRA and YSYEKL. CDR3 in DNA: TGCGCCAGCAGCCAAGATTATCAGGGGGTCTACGAGCAGTACTTC. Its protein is CASSQDYQGVYEQYF.

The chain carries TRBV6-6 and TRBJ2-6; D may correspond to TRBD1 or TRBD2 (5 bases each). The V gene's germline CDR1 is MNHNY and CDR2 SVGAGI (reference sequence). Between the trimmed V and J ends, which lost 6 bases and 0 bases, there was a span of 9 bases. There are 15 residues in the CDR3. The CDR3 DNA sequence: TGTGCCAGCAGGGGGACGGGCTCTGGGGCCAACGTCCTGACTTTC. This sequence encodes CASRGTGSGANVLTF.

The CDR3 protein is CASSLDTTGQYF. CDR3 sequence (DNA): TGTGCCAGCAGCTTAGATACCACCGGGCAGTACTTC. The rearrangement joins TRBV11-2 to TRBJ2-7, with D uncertain. Germline assignment: CDR1 SGHAT and CDR2 FQNNGV. Trimming took 0 bases from V and 9 from J, leaving 9 bases between them. This CDR3 region has 12 residues.

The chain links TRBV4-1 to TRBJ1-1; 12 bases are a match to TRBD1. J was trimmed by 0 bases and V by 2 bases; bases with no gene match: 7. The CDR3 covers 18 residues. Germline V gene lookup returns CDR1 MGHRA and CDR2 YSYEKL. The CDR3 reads CASSQSRDRGRMNTEAFF. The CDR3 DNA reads TGCGCCAGCAGCCAATCCCGGGACAGGGGGCGGATGAACACTGAAGCTTTCTTT.

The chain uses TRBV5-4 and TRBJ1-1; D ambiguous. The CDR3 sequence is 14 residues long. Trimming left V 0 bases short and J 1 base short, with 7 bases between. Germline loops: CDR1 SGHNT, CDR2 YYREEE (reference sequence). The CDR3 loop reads CASSLAQTNTEAFF. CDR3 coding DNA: TGTGCCAGCAGCTTGGCTCAGACGAACACTGAAGCTTTCTTT.

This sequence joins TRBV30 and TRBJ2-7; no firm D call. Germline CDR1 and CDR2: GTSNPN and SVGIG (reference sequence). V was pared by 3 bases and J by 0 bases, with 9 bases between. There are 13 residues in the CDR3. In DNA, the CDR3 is TGTGCCTGGAGGAAGGGCCGCTCCTACGAGCAGTACTTC. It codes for CAWRKGRSYEQYF.